The rows below give T cell receptor beta chains drawn from one sample of a study of high-grade serous ovarian cancer treatment subgroups. Sequencing was performed with immunoSEQ multiplex PCR; in TCRdb, only in-frame clones are kept and a portion is missing. There are a few thousand clones in the sample; roughly 72% occur only once, and over 10% lies in the top ten. The sample taken for sequencing was tumor tissue. Receptor source: a human donor with high-grade serous ovarian cancer. The CDR3 runs from the conserved cysteine through the conserved F or W. A D gene is named only where the DNA matches it firmly. Not all rows give a size; the values are once, few, many and, for expanded clones, a class.

clone_size: large
j_call: TRBJ2-7
d_call: NA
v_call: TRBV5-6
cdr3_aa: CASSLEGLWGEQYF
cdr3_nt: TGTGCCAGCAGCTTGGAAGGACTCTGGGGCGAGCAGTACTTC

clone_size: NA
j_call: TRBJ2-7
d_call: TRBD1
v_call: TRBV19
cdr3_aa: CASSIGQGTEQYF
cdr3_nt: TGTGCCAGTAGTATAGGACAGGGGACCGAGCAGTACTTC

clone_size: few
j_call: TRBJ2-3
d_call: NA
v_call: TRBV27
cdr3_aa: CASSLLAPSGEDTDTQYF
cdr3_nt: TGTGCCAGCAGTTTATTGGCACCTAGTGGGGAGGATACAGATACGCAGTATTTT

clone_size: NA
j_call: TRBJ1-4
d_call: NA
v_call: TRBV7-9
cdr3_aa: CASSLESNNEKLFF
cdr3_nt: TGTGCCAGCAGCTTAGAGTCGAATAATGAAAAACTGTTTTTT

clone_size: large
j_call: TRBJ1-5
d_call: TRBD1
v_call: TRBV6-5
cdr3_aa: CASSLTGMEAQPQHF
cdr3_nt: TGTGCCAGCAGTCTGACAGGGATGGAGGCTCAGCCCCAGCATTTT

clone_size: NA
j_call: TRBJ2-3
d_call: NA
v_call: TRBV2
cdr3_aa: CASSENRVTDTQYF
cdr3_nt: TGTGCCAGCAGTGAAAACAGGGTAACAGATACGCAGTATTTT

clone_size: NA
j_call: TRBJ2-7
d_call: TRBD2
v_call: TRBV5-8
cdr3_aa: CASSLVVLAGIREQYF
cdr3_nt: TGTGCCAGCAGCTTGGTGGTCTTAGCGGGTATTAGAGAGCAGTACTTC

clone_size: NA
j_call: TRBJ2-7
d_call: TRBD2
v_call: TRBV11-2
cdr3_aa: CASRPRGLAGGPNEQYF
cdr3_nt: TGTGCCAGCAGACCTAGGGGGTTAGCGGGAGGGCCCAACGAGCAGTACTTC

clone_size: NA
j_call: TRBJ1-4
d_call: NA
v_call: TRBV18
cdr3_aa: CASSPNRAYNEKLFF
cdr3_nt: TGTGCCAGCTCACCAAACAGGGCCTATAATGAAAAACTGTTTTTT

clone_size: NA
j_call: TRBJ1-5
d_call: TRBD1
v_call: TRBV6-4
cdr3_aa: CASSDSPGTDVVPQHF
cdr3_nt: TGTGCCAGCAGTGACTCTCCCGGGACAGACGTCGTGCCCCAGCATTTT

clone_size: NA
j_call: TRBJ1-2
d_call: NA
v_call: TRBV2
cdr3_aa: CASSEVEQNLYGYTF
cdr3_nt: TGTGCCAGCAGTGAAGTGGAACAAAACCTCTATGGCTACACCTTC

clone_size: NA
j_call: TRBJ2-1
d_call: TRBD1
v_call: TRBV25-1
cdr3_aa: CASRGDRVVDEQFF
cdr3_nt: TGTGCCAGCAGGGGGGACAGGGTAGTAGATGAGCAGTTCTTC

clone_size: NA
j_call: TRBJ2-3
d_call: TRBD1
v_call: TRBV28
cdr3_aa: CASSLPGTADTQYF
cdr3_nt: TGTGCCAGCAGTCTCCCCGGGACAGCAGATACGCAGTATTTT

clone_size: few
j_call: TRBJ2-6
d_call: NA
v_call: TRBV5-1
cdr3_aa: CASSLEGVGANVLTF
cdr3_nt: TGCGCCAGCAGCTTGGAAGGGGTAGGGGCCAACGTCCTGACTTTC

clone_size: NA
j_call: TRBJ2-3
d_call: NA
v_call: TRBV18
cdr3_aa: CASSRLQETTVADTQYF
cdr3_nt: TGTGCCAGCTCACGGTTACAGGAAACCACCGTCGCAGATACGCAGTATTTT

clone_size: once
j_call: TRBJ1-2
d_call: NA
v_call: TRBV27
cdr3_aa: CASSLSSGGLYGYTF
cdr3_nt: TGTGCCAGCAGTTTATCGTCAGGAGGACTCTATGGCTACACCTTC